The text below deals with one TCR beta chain. The antigen is unknown. Thyroid surgery was performed in patients who had received no treatment beforehand. TCRdb ran MiXCR on the PCR reads. The sample has 15,000 to 20,000 clones, 25% to 30% seen once. The data belong to a study of metastatic and nonmetastatic thyroid tumors. General study findings and limits: According to reports, the diversity of TCR beta was significantly higher in malignant thyroid tumors than in benign nodules, and this held in both blood and tumor samples.

CDR3 size: 16 residues. Germline CDR1 LGHNA, CDR2 YNFKEQ. The V segment lost 1 base and the J segment 5 bases; nucleotides outside the gene matches: 2. This receptor was obtained from a male donor with papillary thyroid cancer or a benign thyroid nodule (not recorded which). Some clones in this sample may be carry-over from other donors' samples. This rearrangement joins TRBV4-2 to TRBJ2-5, with 15 bases fitting TRBD2. Source material: tumor tissue. The CDR3 spells CASSQGTSGGAETQYF. The CDR3, as DNA: TGTGCCAGCAGCCAAGGGACTAGCGGGGGGGCGGAGACCCAGTACTTC.